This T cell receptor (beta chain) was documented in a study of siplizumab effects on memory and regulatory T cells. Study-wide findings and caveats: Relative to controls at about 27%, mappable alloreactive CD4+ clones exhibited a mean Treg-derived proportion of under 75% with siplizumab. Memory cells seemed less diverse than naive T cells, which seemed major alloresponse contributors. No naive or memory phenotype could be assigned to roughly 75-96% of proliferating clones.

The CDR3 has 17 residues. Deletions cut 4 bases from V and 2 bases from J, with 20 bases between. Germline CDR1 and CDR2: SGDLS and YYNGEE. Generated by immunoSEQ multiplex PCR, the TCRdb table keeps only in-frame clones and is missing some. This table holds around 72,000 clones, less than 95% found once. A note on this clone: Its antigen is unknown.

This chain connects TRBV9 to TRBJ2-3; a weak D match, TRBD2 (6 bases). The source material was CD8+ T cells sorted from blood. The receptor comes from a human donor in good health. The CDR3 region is CASSPTYYSGFTDTQYF. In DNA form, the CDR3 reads TGTGCCAGCAGCCCGACTTATTATAGCGGCTTCACAGATACGCAGTATTTT.